A single sample gave rise to the 23 T cell receptor beta chains below, sequenced in a study of radiation and T cells in renal cell carcinoma. The table came from immunoSEQ multiplex PCR; TCRdb's copy has only in-frame clones and leaves some out. The repertoire consists of about 60,000 clones, with around 78% occurring once and the leading ten covering roughly 6.1%. Regarding time point: blood 2 weeks post-SBRT. Treatment indicated: 15 Gy SBRT to primary tumor, nephrectomy 4 weeks later. Sequenced here: blood, sampled from a patient whose treatment included radiotherapy and nephrectomy. The receptors stem from a man aged 55 to 69 with renal cell carcinoma.

This clone was seen a few times. This sequence joins TRBV5-5 and TRBJ2-2; 9 bases match TRBD2. Losses at the gene ends were 0 bases for V and 0 bases for J; bases not matched to a gene: 3. Germline loops: CDR1 SGHKS, CDR2 YYEKEE (reference sequence). The CDR3 consists of 17 residues. For the CDR3, the DNA is TGTGCCAGCAGCTTGGGTAGCGGGGGACCGAACACCGGGGAGCTGTTTTTT. Amino acid sequence: CASSLGSGGPNTGELFF.

The rearrangement joins TRBV28 to TRBJ1-5; 10 bases map to TRBD1. In germline, CDR1 is MDHEN, CDR2 SYDVKM. The ends lost 5 bases at V and 7 bases at J; junction bases unmatched: 5. The CDR3 covers 14 residues. CDR3 DNA sequence: TGTGCCAGCAGTGGGGACAGGGGCCGGCAGCCCCAGCATTTT. This codes for CASSGDRGRQPQHF.

V is TRBV7-2 and J is TRBJ1-2; 9 bases map to TRBD1. Germline CDR1 is SGHTA and CDR2 is FQGNSA. The CDR3 consists of 14 residues. With V trimmed by 4 bases and J by 7 bases, 7 bases remained unmatched. The CDR3: CASSWGQGASGYTF. The CDR3 DNA reads as TGTGCCAGCAGCTGGGGACAGGGAGCTTCTGGCTACACCTTC.

The rearrangement uses TRBV5-1 and TRBJ1-1; TRBD1 is a possible D gene (5 bases). The CDR3 extends over 15 amino acids. Per the germline V gene, CDR1 is SGHRS and CDR2 is YFSETQ. V lost 3 bases and J 2 bases, leaving 14 bases between the germline ends. CDR3 bases: TGCGCCAGCAGCTCAGACCTGACAGCTAACACTGAAGCTTTCTTT. It codes for CASSSDLTANTEAFF.

V usage is TRBV9 and J usage is TRBJ1-1, with D uncertain. In germline, CDR1 is SGDLS, CDR2 YYNGEE. This CDR3 is 14 amino acids long. The V gene lost 4 bases and the J gene lost 3 bases, with 13 bases spanning the gap. The CDR3 DNA reads TGTGCCAGCAGCCCCTCGATAGCCGACACTGAAGCTTTCTTT. Protein sequence: CASSPSIADTEAFF.

The chain links TRBV10-3 to TRBJ2-7; 7 bases are shared with TRBD2. The CDR3 totals 14 residues. From germline, CDR1 is ENHRY and CDR2 SYGVKD. The CDR3 sequence: CASSYAGAGYEQYV. In DNA, the CDR3 is TGTGCCAGCAGTTACGCGGGAGCGGGCTACGAGCAGTACGTC.

The V gene is TRBV7-6, the J gene TRBJ2-2; no firm D call. This CDR3 has 12 residues. Germline V gene sequence: CDR1 SGHVS, CDR2 FNYEAQ. Between the trimmed V and J ends, which lost 5 bases and 6 bases, there was a span of 7 bases. CDR3 amino acids: CASSLPPGELFF. For the CDR3, the DNA is TGTGCCAGCAGCCTCCCCCCCGGGGAGCTGTTTTTT. The full variable domain, with the rest looked up from reference TRBV7-6 and TRBJ2-2, is GAGVSQSPRYKVTKRGQDVALRCDPISGHVSLYWYRQALGQGPEFLTYFNYEAQQDKSGLPNDRFSAERPEGSISTLTIQRTEQRDSAMYRCASSLPPGELFFGEGSRLTVL.

Only a few counts were recorded for this clone. The CDR3 nucleotides are TGTGCCAGCAGTGGACAGCTATATGGCTACACCTTC. Its translation is CASSGQLYGYTF. V and J are TRBV25-1 and TRBJ1-2; D is perhaps TRBD1 (5 bases). The germline gives CDR1 MGHDK, CDR2 SYGVNS. The CDR3 loop spans 12 amino acids. V lost 4 bases to trimming and J lost 5 bases, with 8 bases between them.

The table lists this clone with a few counts. The chain is built from TRBV6-5 and TRBJ1-5; TRBD1 matches 7 bases. The CDR3 contains 15 residues. Germline V CDR1 and CDR2: MNHEY, SVGAGI. The junction had 5 bases not matched to a gene; V was cut back by 6 bases and J by 0 bases. CDR3 region: CASRPTGDSNQPQHF. The CDR3 coding sequence is TGTGCCAGCAGACCCACAGGGGATAGCAATCAGCCCCAGCATTTT.

This chain joins TRBV19 and TRBJ1-1; the match to TRBD1 covers 9 bases. V was pared by 6 bases and J by 12 bases, with 23 bases of the junction left unmatched. Per germline, CDR1 LNHDA and CDR2 SQIVND (reference sequence). The CDR3 runs to 17 residues. The CDR3 bases are TGTGCCAGTAGAACCGGGACAGGGCGTGGAAGATTAGGTAGAACTTTCTTT. It translates to CASRTGTGRGRLGRTFF.

In its sample, this clone was seen once. The genes are TRBV4-1 and TRBJ1-1; 9 nucleotides agree with TRBD1. Germline V gives CDR1 MGHRA, CDR2 YSYEKL. This CDR3 has 17 amino acids. V lost 1 base, J lost 0 bases, and 6 bases stayed unmatched. The CDR3 DNA follows: TGCGCCAGCAGCCAAGGGGACAGGGTAGGAGTGAACACTGAAGCTTTCTTT. It yields the protein CASSQGDRVGVNTEAFF.

The chain recombines TRBV5-1 with TRBJ2-6; D call uncertain. The CDR3 has 14 amino acids. The germline V gene has CDR1 SGHRS and CDR2 YFSETQ. V dropped 7 bases and J dropped 5 bases, with 13 bases sitting between them. The CDR3 nucleotides read TGCGCCAGCGTCCTGACTCCATGGGCCAACGTCCTGACTTTC. Protein: CASVLTPWANVLTF. Based on the CDR3 plus reference TRBV5-1 and TRBJ2-6, the full variable domain is KAGVTQTPRYLIKTRGQQVTLSCSPISGHRSVSWYQQTPGQGLQFLFEYFSETQRNKGNFPGRFSGRQFSNSRSEMNVSTLELGDSALYLCASVLTPWANVLTFGAGSRLTVL.

This clone was observed once. The chain combines TRBV7-2 with TRBJ2-2; D gene unclear. Germline assignment: CDR1 SGHTA and CDR2 FQGNSA. This CDR3 spans 16 amino acids. V lost 2 bases and J 5 bases, leaving 15 bases between the germline ends. Here the CDR3 DNA reads TGTGCCAGCAGCTTAAGGCAGGCCAGTTTAACCGGGGAGCTGTTTTTT. It is translated as CASSLRQASLTGELFF.

The chain has TRBV30 and TRBJ1-2, with 9 bases fitting TRBD1. The ends lost 5 bases at V and 13 bases at J; junction bases unmatched: 8. Germline V gives CDR1 GTSNPN, CDR2 SVGIG (reference sequence). The CDR3 is made up of 11 amino acids. CDR3 in amino acids: CAWAGTGKFTF. In DNA form, the CDR3 reads TGTGCCTGGGCCGGGACAGGGAAGTTCACCTTC.

The chain employs TRBV6-1 and TRBJ1-5; no reliable D call. This CDR3 region has 15 residues. Germline V gene sequence: CDR1 MNHNS, CDR2 SASEGT. The V end was cut by 3 bases, the J end by 0 bases, with 9 bases between. The CDR3 spells CASSEAVYSNQPQHF. Written as DNA, the CDR3 is TGTGCCAGCAGTGAGGCTGTATATAGCAATCAGCCCCAGCATTTT.

This clone has more than one count but fewer than ten. V gene TRBV19 combines with J gene TRBJ2-1; D is uncertain. From germline, CDR1 is LNHDA and CDR2 SQIVND (reference sequence). The CDR3 runs to 11 residues. V was pared by 5 bases and J by 8 bases, with 7 bases between. CDR3 protein: CASSVVDEQFF. The DNA for the CDR3 is TGTGCCAGTAGTGTAGTCGATGAGCAGTTCTTC.

The V call is TRBV15, the J call TRBJ2-5; perhaps TRBD2 as D (5 bases). The DNA end lines up better with TRBJ2-7; the J call may be wrong. The CDR3 runs to 17 residues. In germline, CDR1 is LNHNV, CDR2 YYDKDF (reference sequence). The CDR3: CATSSLVLGETGYEQYF. The CDR3 nucleotides are TGTGCCACCAGCAGCCTCGTCCTCGGGGAGACTGGGTACGAGCAGTACTTC.

V is TRBV7-3 and J is TRBJ2-2; TRBD1 might be the D (5 bases). V was cut by 5 bases and J by 4 bases, with 14 bases left in between. CDR1 and CDR2 from the germline V gene are SGHTA and FQGTGA. The CDR3 runs 15 residues. The CDR3 region has the DNA TGTGCCAGCAGCCCGCAGGGTATAGTCACCGGGGAGCTGTTTTTT. It translates to CASSPQGIVTGELFF.

The chain employs TRBV5-1 and TRBJ1-1; possible D gene TRBD1, 5 bases. V lost 3 bases and J lost 1, with 13 bases in between. The CDR3 contains 15 residues. Looked up from germline, CDR1 is SGHRS and CDR2 is YFSETQ. The CDR3 DNA follows: TGCGCCAGCAGCTATTTATCAGGGTGGAACACTGAAGCTTTCTTT. Protein sequence: CASSYLSGWNTEAFF. Full variable domain (outside the CDR3, taken from reference TRBV5-1 and TRBJ1-1): KAGVTQTPRYLIKTRGQQVTLSCSPISGHRSVSWYQQTPGQGLQFLFEYFSETQRNKGNFPGRFSGRQFSNSRSEMNVSTLELGDSALYLCASSYLSGWNTEAFFGQGTRLTVV.

This chain links TRBV6-5 with TRBJ2-7; 10 bases map to TRBD1. Germline-derived CDR1 and CDR2 are MNHEY and SVGAGI. The CDR3 runs to 15 residues. The V segment lost 3 bases and the J segment 5 bases; nucleotides outside the gene matches: 7. The CDR3 here is CASSYGGQGVDEQYF. The CDR3 DNA is TGTGCCAGCAGTTATGGAGGACAGGGGGTCGACGAGCAGTACTTC.

The chain uses TRBV10-1 and TRBJ2-3, with 9 bases lining up with TRBD2. Trimming removed 0 bases from V and 0 bases from J; junction bases left unmatched: 1. The CDR3 runs 16 residues. CDR1 WNHNN and CDR2 SYGVQD come from the germline V gene (reference sequence). CDR3 bases: TGCGCCAGCAGTGAGTCGGGACTAGCTAGCACAGATACGCAGTATTTT. This translates into CASSESGLASTDTQYF.

This chain uses TRBV9 with TRBJ2-2, with D possibly matching TRBD2 (6 bases). The CDR3 is made up of 16 amino acids. Trimming removed 0 bases from V and 4 bases from J, with 13 bases in between. Per germline, CDR1 SGDLS and CDR2 YYNGEE. The CDR3, as DNA: TGTGCCAGCAGCGTAGGGGGGGTAGGGACCACCGGGGAGCTGTTTTTT. Its translation is CASSVGGVGTTGELFF.

This chain uses TRBV30 with TRBJ1-4; TRBD1 matches at 8 bases. The V segment lost 2 bases and the J segment 3 bases; nucleotides outside the gene matches: 8. CDR1 and CDR2 from the germline V gene are GTSNPN and SVGIG (reference sequence). This CDR3 contains 16 residues. In DNA, the CDR3 is TGTGCCTGGAGTCCCTACTCGACAGGGGCTAATGAAAAACTGTTTTTT. As protein: CAWSPYSTGANEKLFF.